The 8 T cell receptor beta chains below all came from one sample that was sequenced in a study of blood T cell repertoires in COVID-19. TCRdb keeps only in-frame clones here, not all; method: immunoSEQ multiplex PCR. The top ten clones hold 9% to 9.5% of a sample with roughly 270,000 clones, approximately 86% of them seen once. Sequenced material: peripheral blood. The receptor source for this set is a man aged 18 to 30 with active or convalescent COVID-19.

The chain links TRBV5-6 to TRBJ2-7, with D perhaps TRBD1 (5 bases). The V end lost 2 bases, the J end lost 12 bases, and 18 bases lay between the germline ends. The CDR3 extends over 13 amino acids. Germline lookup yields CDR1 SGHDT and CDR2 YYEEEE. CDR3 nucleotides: TGTGCCAGCAGCTTAGGTCCAAAACAGGAAGGGTACTTC. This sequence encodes CASSLGPKQEGYF.

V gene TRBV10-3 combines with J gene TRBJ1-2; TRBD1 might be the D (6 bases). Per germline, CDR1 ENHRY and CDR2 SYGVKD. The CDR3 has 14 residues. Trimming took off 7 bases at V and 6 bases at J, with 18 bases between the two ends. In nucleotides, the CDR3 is TGTGCCATCACCACTCTAGGACAGCGCCATGGCTACACCTTC. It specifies CAITTLGQRHGYTF.

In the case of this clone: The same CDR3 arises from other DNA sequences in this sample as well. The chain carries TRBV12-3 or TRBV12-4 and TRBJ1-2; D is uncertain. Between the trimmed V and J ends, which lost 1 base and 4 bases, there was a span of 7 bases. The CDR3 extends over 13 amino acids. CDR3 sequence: CASSLDRTYGYTF. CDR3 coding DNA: TGTGCCAGCAGTTTAGACAGAACCTATGGCTACACCTTC.

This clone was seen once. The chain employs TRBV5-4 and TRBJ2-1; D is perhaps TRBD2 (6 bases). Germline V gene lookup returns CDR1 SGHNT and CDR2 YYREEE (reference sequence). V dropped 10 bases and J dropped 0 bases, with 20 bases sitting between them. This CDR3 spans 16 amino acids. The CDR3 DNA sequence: TGTGCCCCCGTCCCGGGTTGCGGGATCTCCTACAATGAGCAGTTCTTC. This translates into CAPVPGCGISYNEQFF.

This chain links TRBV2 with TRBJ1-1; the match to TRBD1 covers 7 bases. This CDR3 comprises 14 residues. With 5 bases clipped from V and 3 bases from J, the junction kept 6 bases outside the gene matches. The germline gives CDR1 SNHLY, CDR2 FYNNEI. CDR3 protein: CASSIQGRDTEAFF. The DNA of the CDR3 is TGTGCCAGCAGTATACAGGGGAGAGACACTGAAGCTTTCTTT.

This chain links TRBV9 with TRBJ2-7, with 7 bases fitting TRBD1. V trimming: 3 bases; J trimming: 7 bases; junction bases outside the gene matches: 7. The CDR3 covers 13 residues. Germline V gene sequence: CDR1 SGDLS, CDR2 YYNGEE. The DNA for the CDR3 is TGTGCCAGCAGCGGCACAGGGGCAGCGGAGCAGTACTTC. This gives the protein CASSGTGAAEQYF.

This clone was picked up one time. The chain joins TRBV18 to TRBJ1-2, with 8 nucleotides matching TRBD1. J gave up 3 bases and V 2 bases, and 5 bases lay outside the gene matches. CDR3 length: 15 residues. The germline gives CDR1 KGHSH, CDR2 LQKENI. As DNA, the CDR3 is TGTGCCAGCTCACCAGGACAGGGCGATTACTATGGCTACACCTTC. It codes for CASSPGQGDYYGYTF.

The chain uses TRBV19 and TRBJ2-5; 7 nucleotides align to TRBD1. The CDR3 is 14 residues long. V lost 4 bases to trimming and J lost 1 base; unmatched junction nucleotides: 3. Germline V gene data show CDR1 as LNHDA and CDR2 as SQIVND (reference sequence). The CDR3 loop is CASSTRQGQETQYF. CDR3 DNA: TGTGCCAGTAGTACCCGACAGGGCCAAGAGACCCAGTACTTC.